This entry describes one TCR beta chain. The antigen is unknown. The survey-level immunoSEQ assay was used. Only in-frame clones appear in the TCRdb table, and some are missing; sequencing was by immunoSEQ multiplex PCR. The repertoire holds about 30,000 clones, with roughly three quarters as singletons. The sample originates from a study of STAT5B mutations in CD4+ large granular lymphocyte leukemia. Study details: Among healthy donors, a particular HLA allele went with more CDR3 'QG' motifs. Study-wide findings and caveats: Without HLA matching, higher CD4+ than CD8+ T-LGLL clonality could reflect small sample size.

The junction had 9 bases not matched to a gene; V was cut back by 0 bases and J by 5 bases. This CDR3 comprises 18 residues. CDR1 and CDR2 (germline): SGHTA, FQGNSA. The sequencing input was CD4+ T cells from blood buffy coats. This clonotype was obtained from a human donor in good health. The chain recombines TRBV7-2 with TRBJ2-7, with 14 bases lining up with TRBD2. In DNA form, the CDR3 reads TGTGCCAGCAGCTTAGCTTCACCTGGGACTAGCGGGAGACACGAGCAGTACTTC. It encodes CASSLASPGTSGRHEQYF.